Here is one TCR beta chain with its context. Its antigen is undetermined. The entry originates in a study of Ad26.COV2.S vaccination and SARS-CoV-2 variants. Study details: Dosing was one shot or two shots 56 days apart. Study-level points and caveats: Substantial breadth was reported for post-vaccination spike-specific CD8+ and CD4+ T cells.

The protocol was immunoSEQ multiplex PCR, while the TCRdb copy is restricted to in-frame clones and leaves out a portion. The repertoire holds a few hundred thousand clones, with about 88% as singletons. CDR1 and CDR2 (germline): MDHEN, SYDVKM. The CDR3 covers 15 residues. The V and J ends lost 5 bases and 0 bases respectively, with 13 bases between them. Treatment noted: about 20 received Ad26.COV2.S at low or high dose, single or two shots; roughly five received placebo; per-sample allocation not given. Collection of the samples took place on day 63 after the first injection of vaccine or placebo. Vaccination used an Ad26 vector expressing Wuhan-strain SARS-CoV-2 spike.

The sample in question was peripheral blood, obtained in a trial of Ad26.COV2.S vaccine versus placebo. This receptor was obtained from a person aged 18-60 years who received the Ad26.COV2.S COVID-19 vaccine or a placebo. The chain combines TRBV28 with TRBJ1-2, with D perhaps matching TRBD1 (5 bases). In DNA, the CDR3 is TGTGCCAGCAGTCCCGTAGGGGTGACTAACTATGGCTACACCTTC. It is translated as CASSPVGVTNYGYTF.